The 24 T cell receptor beta chains reported below all come from one sample, sequenced in a study of T cells in Graves' hyperthyroidism and ophthalmopathy. RNA transcripts provided the source from which TCR beta CDR3 regions were amplified. Researchers ran a first-round RT-PCR on the TCR CDR3 using the HTBI primer set. TCRdb redid the calling of the multiplex PCR reads with MiXCR, one entry per CDR3 protein. The table records around 580,000 distinct CDR3 sequences, roughly 50% of them present only once. The sample comprised peripheral blood or thyroid tissue (not recorded which). The receptors derive from a woman aged 18 to 35 with Graves' hyperthyroidism.

DNA for the CDR3: TGCGCCAGCACCCAAGACCGGGCCTACGAGCAGTACTTC. Protein sequence: CASTQDRAYEQYF. The chain has TRBV10-2 and TRBJ2-7; D is undetermined. This CDR3 has 13 amino acids. Per the germline V gene, CDR1 is WSHSY and CDR2 is SAAADI. The V end lost 7 bases, the J end lost 2 bases, and 12 bases lay between the germline ends.

This sequence joins TRBV20-1 and TRBJ2-7; 10 bases are a match to TRBD2. The tail of the sequence fits TRBJ2-1 better, so the J call may be wrong. CDR1 is DFQATT and CDR2 is SNEGSKA in the germline V gene (reference sequence). CDR3 length: 15 residues. DNA of the CDR3: TGCAGTGCCATCCCGGCTAGCGGGAGTTACAATGAGCAGTTCTTC. Translated, it gives CSAIPASGSYNEQFF.

V is TRBV7-9 and J is TRBJ2-7; 8 nucleotides match TRBD1. The CDR3 extends over 13 amino acids. Germline CDR1 is SEHNR and CDR2 is FQNEAQ (reference sequence). The V and J ends lost 3 bases and 6 bases, in that order; junction bases with no gene match: 4. CDR3 amino acids: CASSFPGGAEQYF. In DNA, the CDR3 is TGTGCCAGCAGCTTCCCAGGGGGCGCCGAGCAGTACTTC.

Ten or more counts support this clonotype. The chain combines TRBV5-1 with TRBJ1-1; D remains unclear. The CDR3 loop spans 14 amino acids. Germline CDR1 is SGHRS and CDR2 is YFSETQ. V was trimmed by 0 bases and J by 4 bases, leaving 10 bases between them. The CDR3 bases are TGCGCCAGCAGCTTGGCCAGAGGGAGCACTGAAGCTTTCTTT. Translating it yields CASSLARGSTEAFF.

The rearrangement uses TRBV20-1 and TRBJ1-2, with 10 bases fitting TRBD1. The CDR3 covers 15 residues. CDR1 is DFQATT and CDR2 is SNEGSKA in the germline V gene (reference sequence). Germline trimming cut 6 bases from V and 3 bases from J; bases unmatched to any gene: 10. CDR3 region: CSAPTGGRSHYGYTF. The CDR3 region has the DNA TGCAGTGCCCCGACAGGGGGCAGGTCCCACTATGGCTACACCTTC.

The genes are TRBV20-1 and TRBJ2-5, with 7 bases lining up with TRBD1. The J call is in doubt because the DNA end fits TRBJ2-1 better. Per germline, CDR1 DFQATT and CDR2 SNEGSKA (reference sequence). This CDR3 is built from 13 residues. The chain's CDR3 is CSAQGDSPHEQFF. CDR3 nucleotide sequence: TGCAGTGCACAAGGGGACAGTCCCCATGAGCAGTTCTTC.

This clonotype was seen a handful of times. The chain is built from TRBV6-6 and TRBJ2-1; 8 bases align to TRBD2. This CDR3 is 15 amino acids long. Germline values: CDR1 MNHNY, CDR2 SVGAGI (reference sequence). The V gene end was trimmed by 2 bases and the J gene end by 8 bases; junction bases not matched to a gene: 8. The DNA for the CDR3 is TGTGCCAGCAGTTACGAGGCAGGGACTAGGGATGAGCAGTTCTTC. The encoded protein is CASSYEAGTRDEQFF.

There are a few counts of this clonotype. V gene TRBV14 combines with J gene TRBJ2-3, with 8 nucleotides matching TRBD1. The length of the CDR3 is 18 residues. The germline V gene has CDR1 SGHDN and CDR2 FVKESK. With 0 bases clipped from V and 2 bases from J, the junction kept 10 bases outside the gene matches. The CDR3 DNA follows: TGTGCCAGCAGCCAAGATGGGACAGGTTGGCCCCTCACAGATACGCAGTATTTT. Translating it yields CASSQDGTGWPLTDTQYF.

This clonotype appeared many times. CDR3 bases: TGTGCCAGCAGCTTAAAGCAGGGGGCGAACGAGCAGTACTTC. Translation gives CASSLKQGANEQYF. This chain joins TRBV7-9 and TRBJ2-7; 8 bases fit TRBD1. Germline CDR1 is SEHNR and CDR2 is FQNEAQ (reference sequence). CDR3 size: 14 residues. V trimming: 2 bases; J trimming: 5 bases; junction bases outside the gene matches: 5.

This clonotype was recorded at least ten times. The gene calls are TRBV6-2 or TRBV6-3 and TRBJ1-2; D is perhaps TRBD1 (5 bases). The germline V gene has CDR1 MNHEY and CDR2 SVGEGT. Trimming left V 9 bases short and J 3 bases short, with 20 bases between. The CDR3 has 15 residues. The CDR3 coding sequence is TGTGCCAGTGAGCCCCTACAGGCTGGGGACTATGGCTACACCTTC. Its protein is CASEPLQAGDYGYTF.

The chain employs TRBV2 and TRBJ1-3; TRBD1 might be the D (5 bases). The CDR3 has 16 amino acids. Per the germline V gene, CDR1 is SNHLY and CDR2 is FYNNEI. V was clipped by 6 bases and J by 7 bases, with 22 bases between them. The CDR3, as DNA: TGTGCCAGCAGGGTGGACACTGCTGCCCTTTGGAACACCATATATTTT. The encoded protein is CASRVDTAALWNTIYF. Using reference TRBV2 and TRBJ1-3 for the parts outside the CDR3, the full variable domain is EPEVTQTPSHQVTQMGQEVILRCVPISNHLYFYWYRQILGQKVEFLVSFYNNEISEKSEIFDDQFSVERPDGSNFTLKIRSTKLEDSAMYFCASRVDTAALWNTIYFGEGSWLTVV.

In this sample, this clonotype turned up many times. The chain is built from TRBV4-1 and TRBJ2-7; 7 nucleotides line up with TRBD2. The CDR3 runs to 18 residues. Germline assignment: CDR1 MGHRA and CDR2 YSYEKL. J was trimmed by 2 bases and V by 1 base; bases with no gene match: 14. CDR3 loop: CASSQVALRSRETYEQYF. For the CDR3, the DNA is TGCGCCAGCAGCCAAGTTGCCCTGAGATCGCGGGAGACCTACGAGCAGTACTTC.

This rearrangement joins TRBV6-2 or TRBV6-3 to TRBJ2-2, with a weak D call TRBD1 (6 bases). Germline V lookup: CDR1 MNHEY, CDR2 SVGEGT. The CDR3 has 12 residues. The V end lost 10 bases, the J end lost 6 bases, and 12 bases lay between the germline ends. The CDR3 loop reads CATTGISGELFF. CDR3 DNA sequence: TGTGCCACTACAGGGATCTCCGGGGAGCTGTTTTTT.

This clonotype was found many times. The chain carries TRBV19 and TRBJ1-3; D may be TRBD1 (5 bases). This CDR3 region has 15 residues. Germline V gives CDR1 LNHDA, CDR2 SQIVND (reference sequence). Trimming removed 6 bases at V and 2 bases at J, with 14 bases between. CDR3 protein: CASSPFGGAGNTIYF. The CDR3, as DNA: TGTGCCAGTAGCCCCTTTGGGGGGGCTGGAAACACCATATATTTT.

In its sample, this clonotype was seen many times. The CDR3 loop reads CASSYKRTEAFF. The CDR3 nucleotides read TGTGCCAGCAGTTACAAGAGGACTGAAGCTTTCTTT. The chain has TRBV6-2 or TRBV6-3 and TRBJ1-1; D uncertain. CDR3 length: 12 residues. V was cut by 2 bases and J by 5 bases, with 6 bases left in between. In germline, CDR1 is MNHEY, CDR2 SVGEGT.

This clonotype was detected ten times or more. The rearrangement uses TRBV6-6 and TRBJ2-5, with D perhaps matching TRBD1 or TRBD2 (5 bases each). The CDR3 sequence is 14 residues long. Trimming cost V 5 bases and J 4 bases, with 14 bases left between them. Germline V lookup: CDR1 MNHNY, CDR2 SVGAGI (reference sequence). In DNA, the CDR3 is TGTGCCAGCAGTCCAGGGACCAGCATAGAGACCCAGTACTTC. It specifies CASSPGTSIETQYF.

Many counts were recorded for this clonotype. The chain couples TRBV20-1 to TRBJ1-5, with D possibly matching TRBD1 (5 bases). The CDR3 extends over 14 amino acids. V was cut by 3 bases and J by 1 base, with 10 bases left in between. Germline V gives CDR1 DFQATT, CDR2 SNEGSKA (reference sequence). The CDR3 here is CSASKGASNQPQHF. The CDR3 DNA sequence: TGCAGTGCTAGTAAAGGGGCCAGCAATCAGCCCCAGCATTTT.

This clonotype has at least ten counts. The chain has TRBV12-3 or TRBV12-4 and TRBJ2-7; D remains unclear. The ends were cut back, 1 base at V and 0 bases at J, with 7 bases in the middle. The CDR3 is 14 amino acids. The DNA of the CDR3 is TGTGCCAGCAGTTTAGGGCACAACTCCTACGAGCAGTACTTC. This codes for CASSLGHNSYEQYF.

Details on this clonotype: The germline gene is not matched at one end of the junction; a read error may be the cause. The CDR3 sequence is CASSKTGSSYEQYF. CDR3 DNA: TGTGCTAGCAGCAAGACAGGGAGCTCCTACGAGCAGTACTTC. V usage is TRBV7-7 and J usage is TRBJ2-7, with 7 bases fitting TRBD1. This CDR3 region has 14 residues. Germline CDR1 and CDR2: SSHAT and FNYEAQ (reference sequence).

J is TRBJ2-6 and V is TRBV5-4; D might be TRBD1 (6 bases). The V end was cut by 6 bases, the J end by 0 bases, with 19 bases between. The CDR3 spans 18 residues. CDR1 is SGHNT and CDR2 is YYREEE in the germline V gene (reference sequence). The CDR3 sequence is CASTGERQGPSGANVLTF. The CDR3 DNA is TGTGCCAGCACTGGTGAGAGGCAGGGGCCCTCTGGGGCCAACGTCCTGACTTTC.

On this clonotype itself: Since no conserved phenylalanine or tryptophan closes the CDR3, a read error is the likely cause. The limits of the CDR3 on the DNA are not certain, so only TCRdb's listed CDR3 is given. The V and J genes are TRBV10-3 and TRBJ1-3; TRBD1, as called in the table, went unchecked against the DNA. The CDR3 is made up of 12 amino acids, end residues included. Germline V CDR1 and CDR2: ENHRY, SYGVKD. The CDR3 loop reads CAISESGQEALA.

This clonotype has a count of ten or more. V gene TRBV6-5 combines with J gene TRBJ2-2; D gene ambiguous. The germline V gene encodes CDR1 MNHEY and CDR2 SVGAGI. The CDR3 has 16 amino acids. The V gene lost 4 bases and the J gene lost 3 bases, with 15 bases spanning the gap. The CDR3 bases are TGTGCCAGCAGTTCCGGGCCGTACCCAGACACCGGGGAGCTGTTTTTT. Translation gives CASSSGPYPDTGELFF.

The V and J genes are TRBV12-5 and TRBJ1-2; no reliable D call. The CDR3 is 12 amino acids. Germline-derived CDR1 and CDR2 are LGHNT and FRNRAP. The V gene lost 3 bases and the J gene lost 7 bases, with 9 bases spanning the gap. For the CDR3, the DNA is TGTGCTAGTGGTTTAGGAAATATTGGCTACACCTTC. Translated: CASGLGNIGYTF. The full variable domain, its missing parts supplied by reference TRBV12-5 and TRBJ1-2, is DARVTQTPRHKVTEMGQEVTMRCQPILGHNTVFWYRQTMMQGLELLAYFRNRAPLDDSGMPKDRFSAEMPDATLATLKIQPSEPRDSAVYFCASGLGNIGYTFGSGTRLTVV.

The chain employs TRBV5-5 and TRBJ2-2; 10 nucleotides agree with TRBD1. The germline gives CDR1 SGHKS, CDR2 YYEKEE (reference sequence). The CDR3 consists of 15 residues. V was pared by 7 bases and J by 6 bases, with 9 bases of the junction left unmatched. The CDR3 loop is CASGRGQGNSGELFF. The CDR3 nucleotides are TGTGCCAGCGGCCGGGGACAGGGGAATTCCGGGGAGCTGTTTTTT.